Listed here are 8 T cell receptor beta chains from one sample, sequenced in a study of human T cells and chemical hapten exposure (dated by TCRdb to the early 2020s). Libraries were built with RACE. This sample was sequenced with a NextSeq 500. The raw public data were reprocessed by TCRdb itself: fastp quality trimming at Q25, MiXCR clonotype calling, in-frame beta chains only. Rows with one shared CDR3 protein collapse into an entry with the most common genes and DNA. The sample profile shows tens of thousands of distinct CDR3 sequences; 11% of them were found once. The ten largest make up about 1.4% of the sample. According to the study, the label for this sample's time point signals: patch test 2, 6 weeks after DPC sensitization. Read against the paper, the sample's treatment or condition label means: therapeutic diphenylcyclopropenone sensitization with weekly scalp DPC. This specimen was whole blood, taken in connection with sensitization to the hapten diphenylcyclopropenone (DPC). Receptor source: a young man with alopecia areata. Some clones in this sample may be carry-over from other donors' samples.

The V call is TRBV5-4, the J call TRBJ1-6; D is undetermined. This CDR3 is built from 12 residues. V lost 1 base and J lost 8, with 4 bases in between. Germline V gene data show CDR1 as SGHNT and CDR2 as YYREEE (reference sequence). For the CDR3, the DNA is TGTGCCAGCAGCTTGTTGGATTCACCCCTCCACTTT. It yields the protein CASSLLDSPLHF.

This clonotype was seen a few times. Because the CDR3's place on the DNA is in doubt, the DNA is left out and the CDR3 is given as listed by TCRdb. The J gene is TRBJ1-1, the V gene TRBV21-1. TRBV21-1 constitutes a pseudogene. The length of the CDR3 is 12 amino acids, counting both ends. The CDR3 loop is CASSKYLCEAFF.

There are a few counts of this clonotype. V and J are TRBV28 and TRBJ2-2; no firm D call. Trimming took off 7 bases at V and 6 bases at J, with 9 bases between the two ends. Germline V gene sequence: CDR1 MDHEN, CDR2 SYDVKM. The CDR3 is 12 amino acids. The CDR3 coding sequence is TGTGCCAGCACCTCAGGTTCCGGGGAGCTGTTTTTT. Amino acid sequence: CASTSGSGELFF.

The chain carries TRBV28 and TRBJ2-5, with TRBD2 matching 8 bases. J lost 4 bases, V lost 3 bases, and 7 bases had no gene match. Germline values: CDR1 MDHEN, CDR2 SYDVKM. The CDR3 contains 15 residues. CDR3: CASSFMAGGLETQYF. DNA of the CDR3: TGTGCCAGCAGTTTTATGGCGGGGGGCCTAGAGACCCAGTACTTC. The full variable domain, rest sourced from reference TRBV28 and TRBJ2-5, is DVKVTQSSRYLVKRTGEKVFLECVQDMDHENMFWYRQDPGLGLRLIYFSYDVKMKEKGDIPEGYSVSREKKERFSLILESASTNQTSMYLCASSFMAGGLETQYFGPGTRLLVL.

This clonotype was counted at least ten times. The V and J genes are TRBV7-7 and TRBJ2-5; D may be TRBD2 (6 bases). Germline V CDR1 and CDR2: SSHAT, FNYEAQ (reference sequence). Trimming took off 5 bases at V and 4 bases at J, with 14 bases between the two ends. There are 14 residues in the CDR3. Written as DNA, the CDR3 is TGTGCCAGCAGCGAGCCGGGACTGGTAGAGACCCAGTACTTC. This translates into CASSEPGLVETQYF. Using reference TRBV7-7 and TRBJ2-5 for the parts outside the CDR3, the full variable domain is GAGVSQSPRYKVTKRGQDVTLRCDPISSHATLYWYQQALGQGPEFLTYFNYEAQPDKSGLPSDRFSAERPEGSISTLTIQRTEQRDSAMYRCASSEPGLVETQYFGPGTRLLVL.

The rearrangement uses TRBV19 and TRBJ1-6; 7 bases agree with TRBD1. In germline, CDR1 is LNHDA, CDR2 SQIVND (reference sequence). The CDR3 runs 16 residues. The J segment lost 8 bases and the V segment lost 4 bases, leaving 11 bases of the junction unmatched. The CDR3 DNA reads TGTGCCAGTAGTACAAGACAGGGAATAGTGCATTCACCCCTCCACTTT. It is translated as CASSTRQGIVHSPLHF.

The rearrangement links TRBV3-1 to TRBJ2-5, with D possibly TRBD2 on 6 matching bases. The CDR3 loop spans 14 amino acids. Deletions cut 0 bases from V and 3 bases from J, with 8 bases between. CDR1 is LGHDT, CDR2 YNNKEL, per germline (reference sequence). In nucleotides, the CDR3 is TGTGCCAGCAGCCAAGAACGGACTAAAGAGACCCAGTACTTC. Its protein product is CASSQERTKETQYF.

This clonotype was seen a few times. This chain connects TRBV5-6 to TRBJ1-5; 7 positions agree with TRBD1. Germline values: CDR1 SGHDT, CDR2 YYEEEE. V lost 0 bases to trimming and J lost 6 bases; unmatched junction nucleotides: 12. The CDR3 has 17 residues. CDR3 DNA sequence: TGTGCCAGCAGCTTGGGACCCCCGACAGGGTCGGGTCAGCCCCAGCATTTT. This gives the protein CASSLGPPTGSGQPQHF.